The entry that follows covers one T cell receptor beta chain sequence. As processed by the authors: Amplified reference gene primers provided the basis for estimating nucleated cell counts. Only in-frame clones appear in the TCRdb table, and some are missing; sequencing was by immunoSEQ multiplex PCR. The V and J calls and clone size come from that table; D and trimming were worked out from the DNA. The data show 150,000 to 200,000 clones, over 80% seen once. The germline gives CDR1 SGHTS, CDR2 YDEGEE. The CDR3 has 14 residues. V lost 6 bases and J lost 4, with 14 bases in between. This entry is derived from a study of blood T cell repertoires in COVID-19. About the study: Some COVID-19 samples were acute and others convalescent; all came from the United States, Italy and Spain.

Recruited during active infection, patients (from Seattle) were subsequently followed longitudinally. Specimen: peripheral blood. The TCR was taken from a woman older than 75 with COVID-19, enrolled during active disease. This sequence joins TRBV5-8 and TRBJ1-3; D gene unclear. The CDR3 DNA sequence: TGTGCCAGCACCGACAAGTCTGCCGGAAACACCATATATTTT. Amino acid sequence: CASTDKSAGNTIYF.